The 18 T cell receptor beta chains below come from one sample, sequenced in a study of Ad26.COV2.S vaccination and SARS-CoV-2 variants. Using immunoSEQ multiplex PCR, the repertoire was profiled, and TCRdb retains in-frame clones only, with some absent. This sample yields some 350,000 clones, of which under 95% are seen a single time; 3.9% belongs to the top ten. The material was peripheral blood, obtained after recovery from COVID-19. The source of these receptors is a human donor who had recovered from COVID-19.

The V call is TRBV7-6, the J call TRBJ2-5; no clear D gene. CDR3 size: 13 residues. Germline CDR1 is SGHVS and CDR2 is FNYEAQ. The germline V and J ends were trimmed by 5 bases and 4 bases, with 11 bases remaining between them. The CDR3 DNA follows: TGTGCCAGCAGCCCTATCCTGGTAGAGACCCAGTACTTC. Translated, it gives CASSPILVETQYF.

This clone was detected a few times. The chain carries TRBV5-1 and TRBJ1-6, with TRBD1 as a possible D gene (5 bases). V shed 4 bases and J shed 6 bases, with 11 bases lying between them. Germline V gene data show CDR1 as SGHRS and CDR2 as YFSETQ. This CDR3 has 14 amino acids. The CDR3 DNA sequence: TGCGCCAGCAGCCCCGACAGCTTTAATTCACCCCTCCACTTT. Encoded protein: CASSPDSFNSPLHF.

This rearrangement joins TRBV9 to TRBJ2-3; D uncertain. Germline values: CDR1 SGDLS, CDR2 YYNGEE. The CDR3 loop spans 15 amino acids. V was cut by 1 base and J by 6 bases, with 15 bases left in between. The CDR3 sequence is CASSVLDPSPDTQYF. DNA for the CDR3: TGTGCCAGCAGCGTACTAGATCCGAGCCCCGATACGCAGTATTTT.

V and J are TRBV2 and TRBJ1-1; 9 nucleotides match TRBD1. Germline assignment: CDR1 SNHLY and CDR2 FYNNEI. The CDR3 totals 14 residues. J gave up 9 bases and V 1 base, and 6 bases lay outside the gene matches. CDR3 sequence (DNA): TGTGCCAGCAGTGAAGACTGGACAGGGGCGAAAGCTTTCTTT. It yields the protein CASSEDWTGAKAFF.

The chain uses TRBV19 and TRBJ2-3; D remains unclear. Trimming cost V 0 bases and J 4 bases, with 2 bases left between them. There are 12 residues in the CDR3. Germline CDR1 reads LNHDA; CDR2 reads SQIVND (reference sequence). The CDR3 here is CASSIDPDTQYF. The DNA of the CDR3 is TGTGCCAGTAGTATAGACCCAGATACGCAGTATTTT.

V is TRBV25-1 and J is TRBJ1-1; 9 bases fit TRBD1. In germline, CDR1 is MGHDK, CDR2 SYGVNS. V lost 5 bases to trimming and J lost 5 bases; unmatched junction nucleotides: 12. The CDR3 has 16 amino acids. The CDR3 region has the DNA TGTGCCAGCAGTTCACCTCTGGGACAGGGAAGAACTGAAGCTTTCTTT. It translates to CASSSPLGQGRTEAFF.

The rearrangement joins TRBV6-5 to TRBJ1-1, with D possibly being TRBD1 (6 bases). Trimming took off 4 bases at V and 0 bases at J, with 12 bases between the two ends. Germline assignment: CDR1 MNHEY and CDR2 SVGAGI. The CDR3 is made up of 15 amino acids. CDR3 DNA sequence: TGTGCCAGCAGTTCCCTCGACAGGATGAACACTGAAGCTTTCTTT. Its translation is CASSSLDRMNTEAFF.

The CDR3 sequence: CASRDWDSSSYEQYF. The CDR3 nucleotides read TGCGCCAGCAGGGACTGGGACAGTAGCTCCTACGAGCAGTACTTC. V gene TRBV10-1 combines with J gene TRBJ2-7; 7 nucleotides align to TRBD1. Germline V lookup: CDR1 WNHNN, CDR2 SYGVQD (reference sequence). The CDR3 totals 15 residues. The J segment lost 0 bases and the V segment lost 6 bases, leaving 8 bases of the junction unmatched.

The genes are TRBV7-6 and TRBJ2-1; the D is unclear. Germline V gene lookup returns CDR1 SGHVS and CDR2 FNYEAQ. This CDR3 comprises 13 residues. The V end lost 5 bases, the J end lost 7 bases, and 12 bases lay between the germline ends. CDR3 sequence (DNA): TGTGCCAGCAGCACTCCGGTTTTGAATGAGCAGTTCTTC. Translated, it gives CASSTPVLNEQFF.

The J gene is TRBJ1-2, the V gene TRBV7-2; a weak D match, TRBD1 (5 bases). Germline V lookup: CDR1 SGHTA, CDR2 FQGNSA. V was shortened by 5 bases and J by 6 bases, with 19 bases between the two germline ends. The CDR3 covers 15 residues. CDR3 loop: CASSGLFQGGDGYTF. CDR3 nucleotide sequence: TGTGCCAGCAGCGGGCTATTCCAAGGAGGGGATGGCTACACCTTC.

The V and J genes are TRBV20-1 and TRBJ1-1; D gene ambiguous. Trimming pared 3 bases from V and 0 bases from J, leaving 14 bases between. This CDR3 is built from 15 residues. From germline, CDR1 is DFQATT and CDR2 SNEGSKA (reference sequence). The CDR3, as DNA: TGCAGTGCTAGTCGGTTACGGGTACTGAACACTGAAGCTTTCTTT. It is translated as CSASRLRVLNTEAFF.

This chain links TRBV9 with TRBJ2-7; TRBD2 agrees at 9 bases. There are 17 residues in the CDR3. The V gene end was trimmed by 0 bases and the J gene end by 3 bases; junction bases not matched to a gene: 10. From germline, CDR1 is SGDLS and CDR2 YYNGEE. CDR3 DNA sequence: TGTGCCAGCAGCGTAGGTCATAAGGCTAGCGGGGACTACGAGCAGTACTTC. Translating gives CASSVGHKASGDYEQYF.

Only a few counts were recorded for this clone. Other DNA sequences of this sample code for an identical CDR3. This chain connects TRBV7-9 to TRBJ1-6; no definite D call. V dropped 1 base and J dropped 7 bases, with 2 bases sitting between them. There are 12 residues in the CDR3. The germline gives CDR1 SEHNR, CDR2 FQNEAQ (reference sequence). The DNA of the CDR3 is TGTGCCAGCAGCTTAGGAAATTCACCCCTCCACTTT. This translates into CASSLGNSPLHF. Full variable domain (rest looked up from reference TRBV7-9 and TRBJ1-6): DTGVSQNPRHKITKRGQNVTFRCDPISEHNRLYWYRQTLGQGPEFLTYFQNEAQLEKSRLLSDRFSAERPKGSFSTLEIQRTEQGDSAMYLCASSLGNSPLHFGNGTRLTVT.

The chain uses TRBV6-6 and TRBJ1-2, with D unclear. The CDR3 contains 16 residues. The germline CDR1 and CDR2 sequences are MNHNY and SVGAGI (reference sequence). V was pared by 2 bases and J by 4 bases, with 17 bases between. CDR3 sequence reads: CASSYSSGGWPYGYTF. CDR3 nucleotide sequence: TGTGCCAGCAGTTACAGTTCGGGCGGCTGGCCCTATGGCTACACCTTC.

CDR3 DNA sequence: TGTGCCAGTAGTATAGACCCGGTAGGAGATACGCAGTATTTT. Protein product: CASSIDPVGDTQYF. The rearrangement joins TRBV19 to TRBJ2-3, with D unresolved. V shed 0 bases and J shed 5 bases, with 9 bases lying between them. CDR3 length equals 14 residues. CDR1 LNHDA and CDR2 SQIVND come from the germline V gene (reference sequence).

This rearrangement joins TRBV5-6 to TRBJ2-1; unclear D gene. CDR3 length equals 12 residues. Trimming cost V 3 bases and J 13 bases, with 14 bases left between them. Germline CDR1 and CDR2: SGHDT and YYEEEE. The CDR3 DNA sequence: TGTGCCAGCAGCTACTCGGGTCAAGAACAGTTCTTC. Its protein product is CASSYSGQEQFF.

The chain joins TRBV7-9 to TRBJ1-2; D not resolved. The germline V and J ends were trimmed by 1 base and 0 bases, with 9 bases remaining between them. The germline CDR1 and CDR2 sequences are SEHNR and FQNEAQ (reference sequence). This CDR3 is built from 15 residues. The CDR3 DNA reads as TGTGCCAGCAGCTTAGTTGGACGGCCTAACTATGGCTACACCTTC. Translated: CASSLVGRPNYGYTF.

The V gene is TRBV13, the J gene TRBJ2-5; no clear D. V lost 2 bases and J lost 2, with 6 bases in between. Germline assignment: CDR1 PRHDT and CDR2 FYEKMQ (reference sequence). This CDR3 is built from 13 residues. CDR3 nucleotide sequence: TGTGCCAGCAGCTTAACGCAGCAAGAGACCCAGTACTTC. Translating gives CASSLTQQETQYF.